This T cell receptor (beta chain) was documented in a study of human versus mouse CDR3 diversity and MHC coevolution. Study-level results: On average, humans showed more CDR3 deletions and insertions than mice.

In regard to this clone: What it binds is unknown.

There are 15 residues in the CDR3. Per the germline V gene, CDR1 is KGHSH and CDR2 is LQKENI. V lost 5 bases, J lost 2 bases, and 14 bases lay in between. Cells were CD45RO-negative CD62L-positive naive CD4 T cells sorted from PBMCs. Using immunoSEQ multiplex PCR, the repertoire was profiled, and TCRdb retains in-frame clones only, with some absent. The sample lists tens of thousands of clones, 85% to 95% seen once, with 1.3% to 1.5% in the top ten. The receptor was isolated from a person aged 30-69 years in good health. V usage is TRBV18 and J usage is TRBJ2-3; perhaps TRBD1 as D (6 bases). The specimen sequenced was naive CD4+ T cells from blood. Subset denoted: CD45RO-negative CD62L-positive naive CD4 T cells. The CDR3 reads CASSGQTGTTDTQYF. In DNA form, the CDR3 reads TGTGCCAGCTCAGGACAGACCGGGACCACAGATACGCAGTATTTT.